The present T cell receptor (beta chain) was sequenced within a study of blood T cell repertoires in COVID-19. Across the whole study: Spain, Italy and the United States supplied samples that represented acute and convalescent COVID-19.

CDR3 length: 15 amino acids. Germline loops: CDR1 SGDLS, CDR2 YYNGEE. The J segment lost 3 bases and the V segment lost 3 bases, leaving 7 bases of the junction unmatched. Profiling relied on immunoSEQ multiplex PCR, and the TCRdb table lists in-frame clones only, not all of them. Among 140,000 to 150,000 clones listed, 80% to 85% were seen once. The sequence derives from a woman between 45 and 65 years old who had been exposed to COVID-19. The sequencing sample was made of PBMCs or T cells enriched from blood (not recorded which). The chain carries TRBV9 and TRBJ1-1, with TRBD1 identical over 8 bases. Here the CDR3 reads CASSALGQGYTEAFF. CDR3 DNA: TGTGCCAGCAGCGCCCTAGGACAGGGCTACACTGAAGCTTTCTTT.